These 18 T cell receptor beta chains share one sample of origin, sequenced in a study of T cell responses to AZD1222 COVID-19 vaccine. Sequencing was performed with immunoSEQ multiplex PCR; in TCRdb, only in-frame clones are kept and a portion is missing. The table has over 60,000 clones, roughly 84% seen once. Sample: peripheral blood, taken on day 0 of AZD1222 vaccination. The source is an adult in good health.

CDR3 protein: CASSVMGSGANVLTF. CDR3 bases: TGTGCCAGCAGCGTCATGGGCTCTGGGGCCAACGTCCTGACTTTC. The chain has TRBV7-3 and TRBJ2-6; no firm D call. Germline CDR1 and CDR2: SGHTA and FQGTGA. The CDR3 contains 15 residues. Trimming cost V 5 bases and J 0 bases, with 8 bases left between them.

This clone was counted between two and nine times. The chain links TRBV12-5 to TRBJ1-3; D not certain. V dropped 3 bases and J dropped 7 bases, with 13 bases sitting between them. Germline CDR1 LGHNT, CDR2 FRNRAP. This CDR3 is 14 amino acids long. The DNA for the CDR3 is TGTGCTAGTGGTTTTATCACAAATTCGAACACCATATATTTT. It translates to CASGFITNSNTIYF.

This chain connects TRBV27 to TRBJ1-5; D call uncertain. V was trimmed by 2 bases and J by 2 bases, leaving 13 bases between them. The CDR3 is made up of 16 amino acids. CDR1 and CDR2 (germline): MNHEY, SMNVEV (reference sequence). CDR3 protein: CASSLGDGMGNQPQHF. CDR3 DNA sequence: TGTGCCAGCAGTTTAGGGGATGGGATGGGCAATCAGCCCCAGCATTTT.

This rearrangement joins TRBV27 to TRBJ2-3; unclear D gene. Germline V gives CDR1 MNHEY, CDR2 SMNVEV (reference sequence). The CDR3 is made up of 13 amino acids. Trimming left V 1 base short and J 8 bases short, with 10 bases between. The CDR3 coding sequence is TGTGCCAGCAGTTTATTTGGGTGGGGTACGCAGTATTTT. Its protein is CASSLFGWGTQYF.

Here the CDR3 reads CASSLGGVPYNEQFF. The CDR3 bases are TGTGCCAGCAGCTTGGGGGGGGTCCCCTACAATGAGCAGTTCTTC. The chain recombines TRBV5-6 with TRBJ2-1; tentatively, D is TRBD2 (6 bases). The CDR3 is made up of 15 amino acids. Germline V gene data show CDR1 as SGHDT and CDR2 as YYEEEE. V shed 0 bases and J shed 2 bases, with 9 bases lying between them. The complete variable domain, with remaining parts taken from reference TRBV5-6 and TRBJ2-1, reads DAGVTQSPTHLIKTRGQQVTLRCSPKSGHDTVSWYQQALGQGPQFIFQYYEEEERQRGNFPDRFSGHQFPNYSSELNVNALLLGDSALYLCASSLGGVPYNEQFFGPGTRLTVL.

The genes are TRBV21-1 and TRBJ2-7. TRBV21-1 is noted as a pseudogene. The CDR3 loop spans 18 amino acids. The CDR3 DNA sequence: TGTGCCAGCAGCAAAGCGCACGGACAAAGGACTCGCGGCTACGAGCAGTACTTC. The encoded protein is CASSKAHGQRTRGYEQYF.

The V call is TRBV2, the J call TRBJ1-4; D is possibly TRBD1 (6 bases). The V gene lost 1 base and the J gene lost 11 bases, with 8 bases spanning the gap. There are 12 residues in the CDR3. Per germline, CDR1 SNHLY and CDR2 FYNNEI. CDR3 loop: CASSEVQGKLFF. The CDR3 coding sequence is TGTGCCAGCAGTGAAGTCCAGGGGAAACTGTTTTTT.

CDR3 bases: TGTGCCTGGAGTTACAGGGTGCTCAGCTACGAGCAGTACTTC. It is translated as CAWSYRVLSYEQYF. J is TRBJ2-7 and V is TRBV30; a weak D match, TRBD1 (6 bases). V lost 2 bases and J lost 3, with 14 bases in between. This CDR3 has 14 amino acids. Germline V gives CDR1 GTSNPN, CDR2 SVGIG (reference sequence).

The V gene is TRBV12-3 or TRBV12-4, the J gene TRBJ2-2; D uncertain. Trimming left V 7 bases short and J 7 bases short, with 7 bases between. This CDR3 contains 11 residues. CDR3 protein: CASTSDGELFF. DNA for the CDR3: TGTGCCAGCACCTCGGACGGGGAGCTGTTTTTT.

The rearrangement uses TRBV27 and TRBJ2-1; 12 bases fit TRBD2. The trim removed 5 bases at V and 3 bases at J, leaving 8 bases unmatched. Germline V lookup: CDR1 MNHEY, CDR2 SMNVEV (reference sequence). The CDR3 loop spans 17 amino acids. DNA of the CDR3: TGTGCCAGCAGTCCCGGGACTAGCGGGCCCATCTACAATGAGCAGTTCTTC. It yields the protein CASSPGTSGPIYNEQFF.

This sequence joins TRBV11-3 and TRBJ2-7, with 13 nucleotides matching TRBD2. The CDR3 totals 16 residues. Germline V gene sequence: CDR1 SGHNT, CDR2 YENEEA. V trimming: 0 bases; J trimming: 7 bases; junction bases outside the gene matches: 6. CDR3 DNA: TGTGCCAGCAGCTTAGAGGGACTAGCGGGGACGGGAGAGCAGTACTTC. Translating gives CASSLEGLAGTGEQYF.

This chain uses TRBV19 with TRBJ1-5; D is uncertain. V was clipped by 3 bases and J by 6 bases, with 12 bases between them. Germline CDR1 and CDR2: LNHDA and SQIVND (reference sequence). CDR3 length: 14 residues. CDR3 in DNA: TGTGCCAGTAGTATGCTTTCGGGAAGTCAGCCCCAGCATTTT. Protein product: CASSMLSGSQPQHF.

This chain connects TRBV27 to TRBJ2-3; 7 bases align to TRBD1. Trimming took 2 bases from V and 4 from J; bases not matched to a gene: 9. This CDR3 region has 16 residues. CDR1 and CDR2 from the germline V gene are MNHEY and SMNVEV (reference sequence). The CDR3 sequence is CASSLGRGPLPDTQYF. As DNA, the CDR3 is TGTGCCAGCAGTTTAGGTAGGGGGCCCCTCCCAGATACGCAGTATTTT.

This chain's CDR3 is CATSEFAIAGVADTQYF. The CDR3 DNA reads as TGTGCCACCAGTGAGTTCGCTATAGCGGGGGTGGCAGATACGCAGTATTTT. V and J are TRBV24-1 and TRBJ2-3; 9 nucleotides line up with TRBD2. The CDR3 covers 17 residues. Looked up from germline, CDR1 is KGHDR and CDR2 is SFDVKD. Trimming took 4 bases from V and 4 from J; bases not matched to a gene: 11.

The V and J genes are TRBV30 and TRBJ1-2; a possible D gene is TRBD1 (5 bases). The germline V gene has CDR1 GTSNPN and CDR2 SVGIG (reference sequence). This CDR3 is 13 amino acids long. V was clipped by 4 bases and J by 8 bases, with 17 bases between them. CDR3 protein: CAWTTAREKGYTF. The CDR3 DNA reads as TGTGCCTGGACAACAGCCAGGGAGAAAGGCTACACCTTC.

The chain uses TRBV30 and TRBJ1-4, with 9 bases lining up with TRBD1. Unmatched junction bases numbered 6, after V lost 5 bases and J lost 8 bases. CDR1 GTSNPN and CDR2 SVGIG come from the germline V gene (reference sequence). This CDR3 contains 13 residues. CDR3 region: CAWQQGAGEKLFF. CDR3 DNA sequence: TGTGCCTGGCAACAGGGGGCAGGGGAAAAACTGTTTTTT.

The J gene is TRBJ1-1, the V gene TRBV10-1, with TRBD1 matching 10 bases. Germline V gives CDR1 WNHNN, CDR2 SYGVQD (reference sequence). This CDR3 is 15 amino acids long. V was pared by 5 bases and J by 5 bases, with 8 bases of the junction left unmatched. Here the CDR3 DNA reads TGCGCCAGCAGTCCCTCGGGACAGGGGATGACTGAAGCTTTCTTT. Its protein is CASSPSGQGMTEAFF.

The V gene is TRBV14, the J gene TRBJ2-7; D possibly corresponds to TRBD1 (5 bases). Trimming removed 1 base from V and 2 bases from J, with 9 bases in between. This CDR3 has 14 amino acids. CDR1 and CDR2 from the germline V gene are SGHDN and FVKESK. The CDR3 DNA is TGTGCCAGCAGCCAAGGGGTAGGGGCCTACGAGCAGTACTTC. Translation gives CASSQGVGAYEQYF. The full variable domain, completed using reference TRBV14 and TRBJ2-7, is EAGVTQFPSHSVIEKGQTVTLRCDPISGHDNLYWYRRVMGKEIKFLLHFVKESKQDESGMPNNRFLAERTGGTYSTLKVQPAELEDSGVYFCASSQGVGAYEQYFGPGTRLTVT.